A single T cell receptor beta chain is shown here with its context. Its antigen is unknown. One base away there is no much larger clone; base qualities are not given. This sample was taken from a study of technical replicates of blood from a handful of donors (dated by TCRdb to about 2017). CDR1 is given as SGHNT and CDR2 as YYREEE, both from the germline V gene (reference sequence). V gives up 4 bases and J gives up 1 base, and the segment between their germline ends measures 17 bases. The CDR3 covers 16 residues, taking in both the cysteine and the phenylalanine. Of the read, only the CDR3 DNA is kept; its 48 bases are in frame from base 1. Library creation used the immunoSEQ multiplex PCR assay. Held by TCRdb, this immuneACCESS table contains in-frame sequences only and omits some clones. Under half of the omission traces to an unresolved V gene where checked; the cause of the rest is unknown. The sample data list tens of thousands of clones, and more than 85% of these were observed just once. Under 0.4% of the sample rests with the top ten.

The TCR was taken from a human donor in good health. The sequence is built from TRBV5-4 and TRBJ1-1; TRBD1 is a possible D gene, resting on 5 matching bases. Sequenced sample: T cells isolated from PBMCs. The DNA is TGTGCCAGCAGCCCCGACAGTTTTGCCGAGAACACTGAAGCTTTCTTT. This translates into CASSPDSFAENTEAFF.